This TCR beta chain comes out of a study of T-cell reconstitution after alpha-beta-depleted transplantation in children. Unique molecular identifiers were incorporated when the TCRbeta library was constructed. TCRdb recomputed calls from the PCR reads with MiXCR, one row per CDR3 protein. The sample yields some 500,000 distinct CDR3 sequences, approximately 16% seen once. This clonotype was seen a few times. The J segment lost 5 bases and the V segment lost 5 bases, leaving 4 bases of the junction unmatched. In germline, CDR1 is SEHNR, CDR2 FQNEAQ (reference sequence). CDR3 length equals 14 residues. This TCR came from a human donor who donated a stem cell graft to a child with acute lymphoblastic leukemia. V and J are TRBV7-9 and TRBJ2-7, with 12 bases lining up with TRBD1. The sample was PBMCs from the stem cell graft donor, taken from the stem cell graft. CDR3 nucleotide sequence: TGTGCCAGCAGCACCGGGACAGGGGGCGACGAGCAGTACTTC. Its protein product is CASSTGTGGDEQYF. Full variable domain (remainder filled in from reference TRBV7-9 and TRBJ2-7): DTGVSQNPRHKITKRGQNVTFRCDPISEHNRLYWYRQTLGQGPEFLTYFQNEAQLEKSRLLSDRFSAERPKGSFSTLEIQRTEQGDSAMYLCASSTGTGGDEQYFGPGTRLTVT.